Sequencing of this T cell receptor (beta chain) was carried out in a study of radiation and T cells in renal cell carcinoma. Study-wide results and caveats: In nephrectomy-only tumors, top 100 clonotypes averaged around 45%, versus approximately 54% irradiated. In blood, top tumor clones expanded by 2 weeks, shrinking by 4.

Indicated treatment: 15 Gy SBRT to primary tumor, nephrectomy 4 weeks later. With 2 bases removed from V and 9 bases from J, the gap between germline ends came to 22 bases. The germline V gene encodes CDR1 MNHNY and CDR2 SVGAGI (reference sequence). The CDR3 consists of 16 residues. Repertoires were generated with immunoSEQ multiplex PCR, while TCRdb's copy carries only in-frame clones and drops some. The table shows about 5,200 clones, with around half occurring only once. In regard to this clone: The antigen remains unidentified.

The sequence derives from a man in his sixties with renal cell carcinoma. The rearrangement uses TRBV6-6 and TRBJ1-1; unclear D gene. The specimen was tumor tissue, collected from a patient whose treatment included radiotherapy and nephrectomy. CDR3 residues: CASSYNPDVWTPKAFF. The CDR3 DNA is TGTGCCAGCAGTTACAACCCCGACGTGTGGACGCCCAAAGCTTTCTTT.